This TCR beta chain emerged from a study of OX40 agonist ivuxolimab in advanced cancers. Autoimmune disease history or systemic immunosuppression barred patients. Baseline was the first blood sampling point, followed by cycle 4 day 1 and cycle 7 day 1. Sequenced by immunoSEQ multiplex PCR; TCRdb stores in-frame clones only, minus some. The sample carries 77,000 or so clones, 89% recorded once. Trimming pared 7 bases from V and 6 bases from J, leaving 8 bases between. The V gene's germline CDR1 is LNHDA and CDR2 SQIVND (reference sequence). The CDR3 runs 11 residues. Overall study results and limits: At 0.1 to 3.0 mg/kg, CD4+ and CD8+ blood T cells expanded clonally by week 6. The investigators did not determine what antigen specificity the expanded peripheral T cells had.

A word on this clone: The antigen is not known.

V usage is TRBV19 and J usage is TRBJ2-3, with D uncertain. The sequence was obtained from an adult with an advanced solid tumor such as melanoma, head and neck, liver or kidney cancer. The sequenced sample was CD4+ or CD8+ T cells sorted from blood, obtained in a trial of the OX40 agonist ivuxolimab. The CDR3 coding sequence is TGTGCCAGTAAAAAGCGTGATACGCAGTATTTT. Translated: CASKKRDTQYF.